A selection of T cell receptor beta chains follows, all from one sample in a study of cytomegalovirus exposure and HLA in healthy donors. The repertoire was sequenced with immunoSEQ multiplex PCR; TCRdb's copy has only in-frame clones and lacks some. The sample records 90,000 to 120,000 clones, roughly 95% being singletons. The specimen sequenced was PBMCs. These receptors originate from a woman under 30 in good health and CMV-seronegative. The CDR3 runs from the conserved cysteine through the conserved F or W. Each record gives: CDR3 DNA, CDR3 protein, D gene, J gene, clone size, CDR3 length, V gene. D genes are given only for firm matches. Expanded clones get a size class; other rows say once, few or many, or leave the size out.

CDR3nt: TGTGCCAGCAGCTCTTTCGGTGGGCGGGTCCACGAGCAGTACTTC
CDR3aa: CASSSFGGRVHEQYF
d_gene: NA
j_gene: TRBJ2-7
abundance: NA
len: 15
v_gene: TRBV7-8

CDR3nt: TGCAGCGTTGATCGGGACACTTCAAACACAGATACGCAGTATTTT
CDR3aa: CSVDRDTSNTDTQYF
d_gene: NA
j_gene: TRBJ2-3
abundance: NA
len: 15
v_gene: TRBV29-1

CDR3nt: TGTGCCCGGGACAGGACAACCCCCCTTTTTTGTCAGCCCCAGCATTTT
CDR3aa: CARDRTTPLFCQPQHF
d_gene: TRBD1
j_gene: TRBJ1-5
abundance: NA
len: 16
v_gene: TRBV30

CDR3nt: TGTGCCAGCAGGGAACAGGGTAACTATGGCTACACCTTC
CDR3aa: CASREQGNYGYTF
d_gene: NA
j_gene: TRBJ1-2
abundance: NA
len: 13
v_gene: TRBV28

CDR3nt: TGTGCCAGCAGCTTAGCTAGCGGGGGCTACGAGCAGTACTTC
CDR3aa: CASSLASGGYEQYF
d_gene: TRBD2
j_gene: TRBJ2-7
abundance: NA
len: 14
v_gene: TRBV7-2

CDR3nt: TGTGCCAGCAGTTTCGGAGGCCCCGGGCGGGAGCAGTACTTC
CDR3aa: CASSFGGPGREQYF
d_gene: NA
j_gene: TRBJ2-7
abundance: once
len: 14
v_gene: TRBV28

CDR3nt: TGTGCCACCAGCAGAGATGCAGGGAGGACAACTAATGAAAAACTGTTTTTT
CDR3aa: CATSRDAGRTTNEKLFF
d_gene: NA
j_gene: TRBJ1-4
abundance: NA
len: 17
v_gene: TRBV15

CDR3nt: TGTGCCAGCAGCTACGGACTAGCGGGGGTATCAGGCGAGGAGCAGTACTTC
CDR3aa: CASSYGLAGVSGEEQYF
d_gene: TRBD2
j_gene: TRBJ2-7
abundance: NA
len: 17
v_gene: TRBV13

CDR3nt: TGTGCCAGCAGCGAGGAGCCTAGCGGGGTCCCCGATACGCAGTATTTT
CDR3aa: CASSEEPSGVPDTQYF
d_gene: TRBD2
j_gene: TRBJ2-3
abundance: NA
len: 16
v_gene: TRBV9

CDR3nt: TGTGCCAGCTCACCACTGGCCAGCGGGGGCGATCTAAGCACAGATACGCAGTATTTT
CDR3aa: CASSPLASGGDLSTDTQYF
d_gene: TRBD2
j_gene: TRBJ2-3
abundance: NA
len: 19
v_gene: TRBV18

CDR3nt: TGTGCCAGCAGCCCGTACTCGGAAAAACTGTTTTTT
CDR3aa: CASSPYSEKLFF
d_gene: NA
j_gene: TRBJ1-4
abundance: NA
len: 12
v_gene: TRBV6-5

CDR3nt: TGTGCCAGCAGCACGGGACAGGGTAATCAGCCCCAGCATTTT
CDR3aa: CASSTGQGNQPQHF
d_gene: TRBD1
j_gene: TRBJ1-5
abundance: NA
len: 14
v_gene: TRBV9

CDR3nt: TGCGCCAGCAGCCAAGAAAAGCCTCCCCGTGAAAAACTGTTTTTT
CDR3aa: CASSQEKPPREKLFF
d_gene: NA
j_gene: TRBJ1-4
abundance: NA
len: 15
v_gene: TRBV4-1

CDR3nt: TGTGCCAGCAGCTTCTTTGGCGGGGACTATGGCTACACCTTC
CDR3aa: CASSFFGGDYGYTF
d_gene: NA
j_gene: TRBJ1-2
abundance: NA
len: 14
v_gene: TRBV5-4

CDR3nt: TGTGCCATCAGCGATCCGGGGGAGATCTTTAACTATGGCTACACCTTC
CDR3aa: CAISDPGEIFNYGYTF
d_gene: NA
j_gene: TRBJ1-2
abundance: NA
len: 16
v_gene: TRBV10-3

CDR3nt: TGTGCCAGTCTCCCCGACAGGTCGAACACTGAAGCTTTCTTT
CDR3aa: CASLPDRSNTEAFF
d_gene: NA
j_gene: TRBJ1-1
abundance: NA
len: 14
v_gene: TRBV18

CDR3nt: TGTGTTAGCAGTGCTGAAGAGACCCAGTACTTC
CDR3aa: CVSSAEETQYF
d_gene: NA
j_gene: TRBJ2-5
abundance: NA
len: 11
v_gene: TRBV2

CDR3nt: TGTGCCAGCAGCTCTACAGGGAACTATGGCTACACCTTC
CDR3aa: CASSSTGNYGYTF
d_gene: NA
j_gene: TRBJ1-2
abundance: NA
len: 13
v_gene: TRBV6-6

CDR3nt: TGTGCCAGCAGCTTAGGCGGGCCCCGGACCGCCTACGAGCAGTACTTC
CDR3aa: CASSLGGPRTAYEQYF
d_gene: NA
j_gene: TRBJ2-7
abundance: NA
len: 16
v_gene: TRBV7-2

CDR3nt: TGTGCCAGCAGCCCAGGGGGGCTTTCCTACAATGAGCAGTTCTTC
CDR3aa: CASSPGGLSYNEQFF
d_gene: NA
j_gene: TRBJ2-1
abundance: NA
len: 15
v_gene: TRBV11-3

CDR3nt: TGTGCCAGCAGCCCGGGACACAAAAACACTGAAGCTTTCTTT
CDR3aa: CASSPGHKNTEAFF
d_gene: NA
j_gene: TRBJ1-1
abundance: few
len: 14
v_gene: TRBV6-5

CDR3nt: TGTGCCAGTAGTCCCCAGGCCGTGAACACTGAAGCTTTCTTT
CDR3aa: CASSPQAVNTEAFF
d_gene: NA
j_gene: TRBJ1-1
abundance: NA
len: 14
v_gene: TRBV19

CDR3nt: TGTGCCAGCAGGCTGGTTACAGGGGGAACCCTGAACACTGAAGCTTTCTTT
CDR3aa: CASRLVTGGTLNTEAFF
d_gene: TRBD1
j_gene: TRBJ1-1
abundance: NA
len: 17
v_gene: TRBV7-9

CDR3nt: TGTGCCAGCAGCTTACAGGGTAACACAGATACGCAGTATTTT
CDR3aa: CASSLQGNTDTQYF
d_gene: NA
j_gene: TRBJ2-3
abundance: NA
len: 14
v_gene: TRBV7-9

CDR3nt: TGTGCCAGTAGTTCCCAGGGGGCTGGAAACACCATATATTTT
CDR3aa: CASSSQGAGNTIYF
d_gene: TRBD1
j_gene: TRBJ1-3
abundance: NA
len: 14
v_gene: TRBV19

CDR3nt: TGTGCCAGTAGTCCCGGGACAGGGTACGAGCAGTACTTC
CDR3aa: CASSPGTGYEQYF
d_gene: TRBD1
j_gene: TRBJ2-7
abundance: NA
len: 13
v_gene: TRBV19

CDR3nt: TGTGCCAGAGCCTCCGGGCAGGCGGGGAACTATGGCTACACCTTC
CDR3aa: CARASGQAGNYGYTF
d_gene: NA
j_gene: TRBJ1-2
abundance: NA
len: 15
v_gene: TRBV2

CDR3nt: TGTGCCAGCAGTGTGTCAGTAAAAGAGACCCAGTACTTC
CDR3aa: CASSVSVKETQYF
d_gene: NA
j_gene: TRBJ2-5
abundance: NA
len: 13
v_gene: TRBV25-1

CDR3nt: TGTGCCAGCAAGGTTGGAACCCCGGGCACCGGGGAGCTGTTTTTT
CDR3aa: CASKVGTPGTGELFF
d_gene: NA
j_gene: TRBJ2-2
abundance: NA
len: 15
v_gene: TRBV6-5

CDR3nt: TGTGCCAGCAGCTTAGGGGCAGGGTCCTACGAGCAGTACTTC
CDR3aa: CASSLGAGSYEQYF
d_gene: NA
j_gene: TRBJ2-7
abundance: NA
len: 14
v_gene: TRBV7-2

CDR3nt: TGCGCCAGCAGCCAAGATGGATCAGGGTTTGGCTATGGCTACACCTTC
CDR3aa: CASSQDGSGFGYGYTF
d_gene: NA
j_gene: TRBJ1-2
abundance: once
len: 16
v_gene: TRBV4-3

CDR3nt: TGTGCCAGCAGTTTAGCTAGGCGGAGTGAGCAGTTCTTC
CDR3aa: CASSLARRSEQFF
d_gene: NA
j_gene: TRBJ2-1
abundance: once
len: 13
v_gene: TRBV28

CDR3nt: TGTGCCAGCTCCACAGGGGGCTCACCCCTCCACTTT
CDR3aa: CASSTGGSPLHF
d_gene: TRBD1
j_gene: TRBJ1-6
abundance: NA
len: 12
v_gene: TRBV6-5

CDR3nt: TGTGCCAGCTCACCCTTGGAAGCGCTGGGTCCTGAAGCTTTCTTT
CDR3aa: CASSPLEALGPEAFF
d_gene: NA
j_gene: TRBJ1-1
abundance: NA
len: 15
v_gene: TRBV18

CDR3nt: TGTGCCAGCAGCTTAACTCCGGGGAACACTGAAGCTTTCTTT
CDR3aa: CASSLTPGNTEAFF
d_gene: NA
j_gene: TRBJ1-1
abundance: NA
len: 14
v_gene: TRBV7-3

CDR3nt: TGCGCCAGCAGCTTCGGTAATGAGCAGTTCTTC
CDR3aa: CASSFGNEQFF
d_gene: NA
j_gene: TRBJ2-1
abundance: NA
len: 11
v_gene: TRBV5-1

CDR3nt: TGCGCCAGCAGCCAAGATCCCCGACAGGGGGCGCTTGACGAGCAGTACTTC
CDR3aa: CASSQDPRQGALDEQYF
d_gene: TRBD1
j_gene: TRBJ2-7
abundance: NA
len: 17
v_gene: TRBV4-1

CDR3nt: TGTGCCAGCAGTTTCCGGGGGGCAGGTGGCTACACCTTC
CDR3aa: CASSFRGAGGYTF
d_gene: NA
j_gene: TRBJ1-2
abundance: NA
len: 13
v_gene: TRBV28

CDR3nt: TGTGCCAGCAGTGCCCAGGGGTATCAGGACTCCTACGAGCAGTACTTC
CDR3aa: CASSAQGYQDSYEQYF
d_gene: NA
j_gene: TRBJ2-7
abundance: NA
len: 16
v_gene: TRBV27

CDR3nt: TGCGCCAGCAGCCCCGGGCAGGGTCTTAACTTC
CDR3aa: CASSPGQGLNF
d_gene: NA
j_gene: TRBJ2-5
abundance: NA
len: 11
v_gene: TRBV5-1

CDR3nt: TGTGCCAGCAGCTTAGGGGGACAGGGGGCCCATGAGCAGTTCTTC
CDR3aa: CASSLGGQGAHEQFF
d_gene: TRBD1
j_gene: TRBJ2-1
abundance: NA
len: 15
v_gene: TRBV13

CDR3nt: TGTGCCAGCAGCTTACCATTACCAGGGGGTTCGGGGAATTCACCCCTCCACTTT
CDR3aa: CASSLPLPGGSGNSPLHF
d_gene: TRBD1
j_gene: TRBJ1-6
abundance: NA
len: 18
v_gene: TRBV7-6

CDR3nt: TGTGCCAGCAGTGAACTTGGCTTTAACTATGGCTACACCTTC
CDR3aa: CASSELGFNYGYTF
d_gene: NA
j_gene: TRBJ1-2
abundance: NA
len: 14
v_gene: TRBV6-1

CDR3nt: TGTGCCAGCAGCCCCGCGGGTTCAAACTATGGCTACACCTTC
CDR3aa: CASSPAGSNYGYTF
d_gene: NA
j_gene: TRBJ1-2
abundance: NA
len: 14
v_gene: TRBV13

CDR3nt: TGTGCCAGCAGCTTCCAGTTCACAGATACGCAGTATTTT
CDR3aa: CASSFQFTDTQYF
d_gene: NA
j_gene: TRBJ2-3
abundance: NA
len: 13
v_gene: TRBV5-5

CDR3nt: TGTGCCAGCTCACCAGGCGGGTACGAGCAGTACTTC
CDR3aa: CASSPGGYEQYF
d_gene: NA
j_gene: TRBJ2-7
abundance: NA
len: 12
v_gene: TRBV18

CDR3nt: TGTGCCAGCAGATTACACGCGGGGGCAAACGAGCAGTACTTC
CDR3aa: CASRLHAGANEQYF
d_gene: NA
j_gene: TRBJ2-7
abundance: NA
len: 14
v_gene: TRBV6-5

CDR3nt: TGTGCCAGCAGGATCGCGGGACAGGGGTCCTACGAGCAGTACTTC
CDR3aa: CASRIAGQGSYEQYF
d_gene: TRBD1
j_gene: TRBJ2-7
abundance: NA
len: 15
v_gene: TRBV27